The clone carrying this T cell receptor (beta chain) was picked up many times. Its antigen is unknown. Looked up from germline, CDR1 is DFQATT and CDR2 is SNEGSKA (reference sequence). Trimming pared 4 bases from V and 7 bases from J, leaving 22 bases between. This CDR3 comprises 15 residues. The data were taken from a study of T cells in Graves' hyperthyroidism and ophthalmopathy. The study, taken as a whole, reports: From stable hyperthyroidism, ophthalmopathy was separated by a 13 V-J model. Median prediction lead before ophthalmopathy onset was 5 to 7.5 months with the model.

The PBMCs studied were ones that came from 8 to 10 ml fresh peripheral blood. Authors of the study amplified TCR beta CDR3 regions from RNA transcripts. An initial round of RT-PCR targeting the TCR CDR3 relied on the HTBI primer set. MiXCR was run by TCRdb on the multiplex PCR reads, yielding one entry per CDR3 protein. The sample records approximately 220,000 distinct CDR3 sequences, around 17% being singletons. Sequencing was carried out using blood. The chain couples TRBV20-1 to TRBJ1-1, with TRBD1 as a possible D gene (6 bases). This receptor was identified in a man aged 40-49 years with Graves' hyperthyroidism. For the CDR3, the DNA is TGCAGTGCTAAGGGACACGGGGCGAGTGATGGTGAAGCTTTCTTT. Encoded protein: CSAKGHGASDGEAFF.